This T cell receptor (beta chain) was recorded in a study of shared clonotypes between healthy human individuals. Study summary: Two women and three men aged 18 to 49 served as donors. Regarding the study as a whole: Estimated clonotype richness was generally higher in naive than memory subsets. Depth was large, yet rarefaction showed that sorted-subset sequencing was incomplete.

Germline V gene lookup returns CDR1 SGHRS and CDR2 YFSETQ. This CDR3 comprises 19 residues. Losses at the gene ends were 4 bases for V and 0 bases for J; bases not matched to a gene: 10. Notes on this clone: Its antigen remains unidentified.

For every subset, genomic DNA was evenly distributed across several immunoSEQ plates. Generated by immunoSEQ multiplex PCR, the TCRdb table keeps only in-frame clones and is missing some. The table shows more than 2,000,000 clones, with approximately 95% occurring only once. Sequenced material: naive CD4+ T cells from PBMCs. As for subset: CD45RA+ positively selected. This receptor was identified in a young man in good health. Some clones in this sample may be carry-over from other donors' samples. The rearrangement links TRBV5-1 to TRBJ2-1, with 13 positions matching TRBD2. CDR3 coding DNA: TGCGCCAGCAGCCCGGGACTAGCGGGGTATAAGAGCTCCTACAATGAGCAGTTCTTC. As protein: CASSPGLAGYKSSYNEQFF.